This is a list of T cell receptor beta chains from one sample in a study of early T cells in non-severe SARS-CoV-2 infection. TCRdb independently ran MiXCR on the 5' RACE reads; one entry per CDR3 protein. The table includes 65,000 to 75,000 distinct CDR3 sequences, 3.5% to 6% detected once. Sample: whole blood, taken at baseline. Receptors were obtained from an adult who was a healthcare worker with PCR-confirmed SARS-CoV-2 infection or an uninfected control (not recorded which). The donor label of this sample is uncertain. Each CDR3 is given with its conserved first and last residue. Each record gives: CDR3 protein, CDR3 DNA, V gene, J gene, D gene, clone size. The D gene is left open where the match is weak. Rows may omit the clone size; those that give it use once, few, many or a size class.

CDR3 protein: CATSALSRTGGTQNPGPDGYTF; CDR3 DNA: TGTGCCACCAGTGCCCTGAGCCGGACAGGGGGAACTCAAAACCCTGGCCCCGATGGCTACACCTTC; V gene: TRBV24-1; J gene: TRBJ1-2; D gene: TRBD1; clone size: .
CDR3 protein: CASSMRGGQLADTQYF; CDR3 DNA: TGTGCCAGCAGCATGCGGGGGGGGCAACTCGCAGATACGCAGTATTTT; V gene: TRBV11-3; J gene: TRBJ2-3; D gene: TRBD2; clone size: few
CDR3 protein: CASRPGHRTDTQYF; CDR3 DNA: TGTGCCAGCAGGCCGGGACACCGCACAGATACGCAGTATTTT; V gene: TRBV6-5; J gene: TRBJ2-3; D gene: .; clone size: .
CDR3 protein: CASSVDLVQPQHF; CDR3 DNA: TGTGCCAGCAGCGTAGATCTGGTCCAGCCCCAGCATTTT; V gene: TRBV9; J gene: TRBJ1-5; D gene: .; clone size: many
CDR3 protein: CSVAETGSPIYGYTF; CDR3 DNA: TGCAGCGTTGCCGAGACAGGGTCTCCAATATATGGCTACACCTTC; V gene: TRBV29-1; J gene: TRBJ1-2; D gene: TRBD1; clone size: many
CDR3 protein: CASSSKRGAGDTQYF; CDR3 DNA: TGTGCCAGCAGCTCGAAACGGGGGGCCGGGGATACGCAGTATTTT; V gene: TRBV7-2; J gene: TRBJ2-3; D gene: .; clone size: .
CDR3 protein: CAISEPDRGSYEQFF; CDR3 DNA: TGTGCCATCAGTGAACCGGACAGGGGGTCATATGAGCAGTTCTTC; V gene: TRBV10-3; J gene: TRBJ2-1; D gene: TRBD1; clone size: many
CDR3 protein: CASSQRASQETQYF; CDR3 DNA: TGTGCCAGCTCACAAAGAGCATCTCAGGAGACCCAGTACTTC; V gene: TRBV18; J gene: TRBJ2-5; D gene: .; clone size: .
CDR3 protein: CASSLGDREYEQYF; CDR3 DNA: TGTGCCAGCAGCTTAGGGGACAGGGAATACGAGCAGTACTTC; V gene: TRBV11-2; J gene: TRBJ2-7; D gene: TRBD1; clone size: many
CDR3 protein: CSSLSPGQGANEQFF; CDR3 DNA: TGCAGTTCCCTTTCACCGGGACAGGGGGCCAATGAGCAGTTCTTC; V gene: TRBV20-1; J gene: TRBJ2-1; D gene: TRBD1; clone size: .
CDR3 protein: CASSLSGDATGELFF; CDR3 DNA: TGTGCCAGCAGTCTTAGCGGGGACGCCACCGGGGAGCTGTTTTTT; V gene: TRBV6-4; J gene: TRBJ2-2; D gene: TRBD2; clone size: .
CDR3 protein: CASSQAVISNQPQHF; CDR3 DNA: TGCGCCAGCAGCCAAGCGGTGATTAGCAATCAGCCCCAGCATTTT; V gene: TRBV4-3; J gene: TRBJ1-5; D gene: .; clone size: many
CDR3 protein: CATSDPGQNYGYTF; CDR3 DNA: TGTGCCACCAGTGATCCCGGACAGAACTATGGCTACACCTTC; V gene: TRBV24-1; J gene: TRBJ1-2; D gene: .; clone size: many
CDR3 protein: CSANQGRETQYF; CDR3 DNA: TGCAGTGCCAACCAGGGGCGGGAGACCCAGTACTTC; V gene: TRBV20-1; J gene: TRBJ2-5; D gene: .; clone size: many
CDR3 protein: CASSLGGPVSTYEQYF; CDR3 DNA: TGTGCCAGCAGCTTAGGAGGGCCCGTGAGTACCTACGAGCAGTACTTC; V gene: TRBV11-2; J gene: TRBJ2-7; D gene: .; clone size: few
CDR3 protein: CASSFSGTGVNQPQHF; CDR3 DNA: TGTGCCAGCAGCTTCTCCGGGACAGGGGTTAATCAGCCCCAGCATTTT; V gene: TRBV7-2; J gene: TRBJ1-5; D gene: TRBD1; clone size: many
CDR3 protein: CASSPWGELSTDTQYF; CDR3 DNA: TGTGCCAGCAGCCCCTGGGGAGAGCTAAGCACAGATACGCAGTATTTT; V gene: TRBV7-8; J gene: TRBJ2-3; D gene: .; clone size: many
CDR3 protein: CASSLGGRTGASEQYF; CDR3 DNA: TGTGCCAGCAGTTTAGGGGGTCGCACAGGGGCTAGCGAGCAGTACTTC; V gene: TRBV12-3/TRBV12-4; J gene: TRBJ2-7; D gene: TRBD1; clone size: few
CDR3 protein: CSAPALRAYEQYF; CDR3 DNA: TGCAGTGCTCCGGCATTGAGAGCTTACGAGCAGTACTTC; V gene: TRBV20-1; J gene: TRBJ2-7; D gene: .; clone size: many
CDR3 protein: CASTGTPYNEQFF; CDR3 DNA: TGTGCCAGCACGGGGACACCTTACAATGAGCAGTTCTTC; V gene: TRBV6-1; J gene: TRBJ2-1; D gene: .; clone size: .
CDR3 protein: CASSETQGGAYEQYF; CDR3 DNA: TGTGCCAGCAGTGAAACACAAGGGGGGGCCTACGAGCAGTACTTC; V gene: TRBV28; J gene: TRBJ2-7; D gene: .; clone size: .
CDR3 protein: CASSNQLAGRDEQFF; CDR3 DNA: TGTGCCAGCAGCAACCAACTAGCGGGGAGGGATGAGCAGTTCTTC; V gene: TRBV9; J gene: TRBJ2-1; D gene: TRBD2; clone size: .
CDR3 protein: CASRDGATNEKLFF; CDR3 DNA: TGTGCCAGCAGGGACGGTGCAACTAATGAAAAACTGTTTTTT; V gene: TRBV6-1; J gene: TRBJ1-4; D gene: .; clone size: many
CDR3 protein: CASKRDSGNSPLHF; CDR3 DNA: TGTGCCAGCAAGAGGGACAGTGGTAATTCACCCCTCCACTTT; V gene: TRBV6-5; J gene: TRBJ1-6; D gene: TRBD1; clone size: .
CDR3 protein: CASSQEGSAFSYEQYF; CDR3 DNA: TGCGCCAGCAGCCAAGAAGGGTCGGCCTTCTCCTACGAGCAGTACTTC; V gene: TRBV4-1; J gene: TRBJ2-7; D gene: .; clone size: .
CDR3 protein: CASSSPWISTDTQYF; CDR3 DNA: TGTGCCAGCAGCTCCCCCTGGATCAGCACAGATACGCAGTATTTT; V gene: TRBV13; J gene: TRBJ2-3; D gene: .; clone size: .
CDR3 protein: CASSQEIGDTGELFF; CDR3 DNA: TGTGCCAGCAGCCAAGAAATCGGCGATACCGGGGAGCTGTTTTTT; V gene: TRBV14; J gene: TRBJ2-2; D gene: .; clone size: few
CDR3 protein: CASSRKEFNQPQHF; CDR3 DNA: TGTGCCAGCAGCCGCAAGGAGTTCAATCAGCCCCAGCATTTT; V gene: TRBV5-6; J gene: TRBJ1-5; D gene: .; clone size: few
CDR3 protein: CASSPRTGFNEKLFF; CDR3 DNA: TGTGCCAGCTCACCCCGGACGGGATTCAATGAAAAACTGTTTTTT; V gene: TRBV18; J gene: TRBJ1-4; D gene: .; clone size: many
CDR3 protein: CASSLGQGVNYGYTF; CDR3 DNA: TGTGCCAGCAGCTTAGGACAGGGGGTCAACTATGGCTACACCTTC; V gene: TRBV11-3; J gene: TRBJ1-2; D gene: TRBD1; clone size: few
CDR3 protein: CASSFSPEAFF; CDR3 DNA: TGTGCCAGCAGTTTCAGCCCTGAAGCTTTCTTT; V gene: TRBV12-3/TRBV12-4; J gene: TRBJ1-1; D gene: .; clone size: many
CDR3 protein: CASSYSGGNTIYF; CDR3 DNA: TGTGCCAGCAGTTACTCCGGGGGAAACACCATATATTTT; V gene: TRBV6-5; J gene: TRBJ1-3; D gene: .; clone size: many
CDR3 protein: CASSLGGPTYEQYF; CDR3 DNA: TGTGCCAGCAGTTTGGGGGGGCCGACCTACGAGCAGTACTTC; V gene: TRBV12-3/TRBV12-4; J gene: TRBJ2-7; D gene: .; clone size: many
CDR3 protein: CAISESRGDTQYF; CDR3 DNA: TGTGCCATCAGTGAGTCGAGAGGTGATACGCAGTATTTT; V gene: TRBV10-3; J gene: TRBJ2-3; D gene: .; clone size: many
CDR3 protein: CSVEGPPSDEQFF; CDR3 DNA: TGCAGCGTTGAGGGGCCCCCCTCCGATGAGCAGTTCTTC; V gene: TRBV29-1; J gene: TRBJ2-1; D gene: .; clone size: many
CDR3 protein: CASSLSRGAGFDSPLHF; CDR3 DNA: TGTGCCAGCAGCTTATCCCGCGGTGCGGGCTTTGATTCACCCCTCCACTTT; V gene: TRBV7-2; J gene: TRBJ1-6; D gene: .; clone size: many
CDR3 protein: CASSLGRIYEQYF; CDR3 DNA: TGTGCCAGCAGCCTCGGACGGATCTACGAGCAGTACTTC; V gene: TRBV11-2; J gene: TRBJ2-7; D gene: .; clone size: many
CDR3 protein: CASKTSGAQQETQYF; CDR3 DNA: TGCGCCAGCAAGACTAGCGGGGCCCAACAAGAGACCCAGTACTTC; V gene: TRBV10-2; J gene: TRBJ2-5; D gene: TRBD2; clone size: .
CDR3 protein: CASSSQVQETQYF; CDR3 DNA: TGTGCTAGCAGCTCCCAGGTACAAGAGACCCAGTACTTC; V gene: TRBV7-7; J gene: TRBJ2-5; D gene: .; clone size: many
CDR3 protein: CASSPSISGNTIYF; CDR3 DNA: TGTGCCAGCAGCCCATCGATCTCTGGAAACACCATATATTTT; V gene: TRBV27; J gene: TRBJ1-3; D gene: .; clone size: many
CDR3 protein: CAISERESPSGANVLTF; CDR3 DNA: TGTGCCATCAGTGAACGGGAATCACCCTCTGGGGCCAACGTCCTGACTTTC; V gene: TRBV10-3; J gene: TRBJ2-6; D gene: .; clone size: many